Shown below are 26 T cell receptor beta chains from a single sample sequenced in a study of cytotoxic CD8 clonotypes in ibrutinib-treated CLL. The assay was immunoSEQ multiplex PCR, and TCRdb's table has in-frame clones only and misses some. The table includes under 300,000 clones, around 69% detected once. Sequences were derived from PBMCs, sampled at disease progression, from a patient treated with ibrutinib. Receptors originate from a human donor with chronic lymphocytic leukemia.

V usage is TRBV11-3 and J usage is TRBJ2-1, with 13 bases lining up with TRBD2. This CDR3 region has 15 residues. Germline values: CDR1 SGHNT, CDR2 YENEEA. Trimming cost V 4 bases and J 5 bases; bases outside gene matches: 2. The CDR3 protein is CASSWGTSGDNEQFF. The CDR3 nucleotides are TGTGCCAGCAGCTGGGGGACTAGCGGGGACAATGAGCAGTTCTTC.

The CDR3 protein is CASSQPGQMNTEAFF. The CDR3 DNA reads as TGTGCCAGCTCACAACCGGGACAAATGAACACTGAAGCTTTCTTT. The chain employs TRBV18 and TRBJ1-1; TRBD1 might be the D (6 bases). The germline CDR1 and CDR2 sequences are KGHSH and LQKENI. The CDR3 is made up of 15 amino acids. The V gene lost 4 bases and the J gene lost 0 bases, with 12 bases spanning the gap.

The chain recombines TRBV11-3 with TRBJ2-5; no clear D. Trimming took off 5 bases at V and 7 bases at J, with 17 bases between the two ends. The CDR3 extends over 14 amino acids. Germline V gene lookup returns CDR1 SGHNT and CDR2 YENEEA. The CDR3 bases are TGTGCCAGCAGCCCCCACTCCTGGTCGGGGACCCAGTACTTC. It encodes CASSPHSWSGTQYF.

This clone turned up a few times. The chain links TRBV6-4 to TRBJ2-3; no firm D call. Germline V CDR1 and CDR2: MRHNA, SNTAGT. The CDR3 is made up of 12 amino acids. V was trimmed by 3 bases and J by 3 bases, leaving 4 bases between them. The CDR3 protein is CASSEGTDTQYF. Here the CDR3 DNA reads TGTGCCAGCAGTGAGGGGACAGATACGCAGTATTTT.

This chain uses TRBV5-1 with TRBJ2-5; perhaps TRBD2 as D (6 bases). This CDR3 spans 15 amino acids. Germline lookup yields CDR1 SGHRS and CDR2 YFSETQ. V lost 4 bases to trimming and J lost 5 bases, with 18 bases between them. The CDR3 is CASSPTVTSPETQYF. The CDR3 DNA reads as TGCGCCAGCAGCCCCACGGTTACTAGCCCTGAGACCCAGTACTTC.

The rearrangement links TRBV29-1 to TRBJ1-2; tentative D call: TRBD1 (5 bases). Germline CDR1 reads SQVTM; CDR2 reads ANQGSEA. V lost 7 bases, J lost 3 bases, and 12 bases lay in between. The CDR3 runs to 12 residues. CDR3 in DNA: TGCAGCGCTCAGGGTTTATACTATGGCTACACCTTC. Encoded protein: CSAQGLYYGYTF.

A few counts support this clone. The rearrangement uses TRBV11-2 and TRBJ2-1; TRBD2 agrees at 9 bases. V shed 2 bases, J shed 6 bases, and the junction held 2 bases outside the gene matches. In germline, CDR1 is SGHAT, CDR2 FQNNGV. The CDR3 length is 14 residues. The CDR3 reads CASSLTSGFNEQFF. The CDR3 bases are TGTGCCAGCAGCTTAACTAGCGGGTTCAATGAGCAGTTCTTC.

The chain couples TRBV2 to TRBJ2-3, with D unclear. The CDR3 runs 11 residues. V lost 6 bases and J 5 bases, leaving 6 bases between the germline ends. Germline CDR1 is SNHLY and CDR2 is FYNNEI. The CDR3 sequence is CASRHGDTQYF. CDR3 DNA: TGTGCCAGCAGACATGGAGATACGCAGTATTTT.

The V call is TRBV5-1, the J call TRBJ2-7; D not certain. The CDR3 is 14 residues long. V lost 4 bases, J lost 2 bases, and 13 bases lay in between. The germline gives CDR1 SGHRS, CDR2 YFSETQ. The CDR3 DNA reads as TGCGCCAGCAGCGAAGAGCGCATAACCTACGAGCAGTACTTC. Protein sequence: CASSEERITYEQYF.

This chain connects TRBV5-1 to TRBJ2-7, with D perhaps given as TRBD1 or TRBD2 (6 bases each). This CDR3 has 14 residues. The germline V gene encodes CDR1 SGHRS and CDR2 YFSETQ. Between the trimmed V and J ends, which lost 3 bases and 4 bases, there was a span of 14 bases. CDR3 amino acids: CASSWNQGGYEQYF. CDR3 DNA: TGCGCCAGCAGCTGGAACCAAGGGGGGTACGAGCAGTACTTC.

The V gene is TRBV19, the J gene TRBJ1-4, with D hard to call. The germline CDR1 and CDR2 sequences are LNHDA and SQIVND (reference sequence). This CDR3 is 14 amino acids long. Trimming shortened V by 3 bases and J by 0 bases, and 5 bases separated the two germline ends. CDR3 region: CASSMTSTNEKLFF. CDR3 DNA sequence: TGTGCCAGTAGTATGACTTCAACTAATGAAAAACTGTTTTTT.

This chain connects TRBV27 to TRBJ1-2, with 7 bases identical to TRBD1. V lost 5 bases to trimming and J lost 1 base; unmatched junction nucleotides: 10. This CDR3 contains 16 residues. The germline gives CDR1 MNHEY, CDR2 SMNVEV (reference sequence). CDR3 sequence reads: CASSPQPGTDNYGYTF. The CDR3 bases are TGTGCCAGCAGTCCTCAACCGGGGACAGATAACTATGGCTACACCTTC.

The gene calls are TRBV5-5 and TRBJ1-5; no clear D gene. The CDR3 is 13 residues long. The V end lost 4 bases, the J end lost 6 bases, and 11 bases lay between the germline ends. In germline, CDR1 is SGHKS, CDR2 YYEKEE (reference sequence). The CDR3, as DNA: TGTGCCAGCAGCCCCGAGCGCGGTCAGCCCCAGCATTTT. Translation: CASSPERGQPQHF. Full variable domain (outside the CDR3, taken from reference TRBV5-5 and TRBJ1-5): DAGVTQSPTHLIKTRGQQVTLRCSPISGHKSVSWYQQVLGQGPQFIFQYYEKEERGRGNFPDRFSARQFPNYSSELNVNALLLGDSALYLCASSPERGQPQHFGDGTRLSIL.

This clone was counted a few times. The chain combines TRBV5-1 with TRBJ2-1, with a tentative D call TRBD1 (6 bases). V was trimmed by 2 bases and J by 5 bases, leaving 14 bases between them. The CDR3 runs 15 residues. CDR1 SGHRS and CDR2 YFSETQ come from the germline V gene. The CDR3 is CASSLDRRANNEQFF. CDR3 nucleotide sequence: TGCGCCAGCAGCTTAGACAGGCGGGCAAACAATGAGCAGTTCTTC.

The chain carries TRBV27 and TRBJ2-1; 7 nucleotides agree with TRBD2. From germline, CDR1 is MNHEY and CDR2 SMNVEV (reference sequence). CDR3 length equals 15 residues. The junction had 19 bases not matched to a gene; V was cut back by 8 bases and J by 12 bases. CDR3 nucleotides: TGTGCCAGCGGGCCGACCGGGACTACCTCCTTTGGGCAGTTCTTC. This codes for CASGPTGTTSFGQFF.

This CDR3 reads CASTQGGSMAGGYTF. The CDR3 nucleotides are TGTGCCAGCACCCAAGGAGGCTCCATGGCAGGGGGCTACACCTTC. The rearrangement uses TRBV28 and TRBJ1-2, with TRBD1 as a possible D gene (5 bases). The germline V gene encodes CDR1 MDHEN and CDR2 SYDVKM. V dropped 7 bases and J dropped 8 bases, with 23 bases sitting between them. The CDR3 is 15 residues long.

CDR3 sequence: CASSLPPGEQFF. CDR3 DNA sequence: TGTGCCAGCAGCTTACCCCCGGGAGAGCAGTTCTTC. This chain joins TRBV7-3 and TRBJ2-1, with a weak D call TRBD2 (5 bases). Trimming left V 2 bases short and J 10 bases short, with 9 bases between. CDR3 length: 12 residues. Germline lookup yields CDR1 SGHTA and CDR2 FQGTGA.

V is TRBV9 and J is TRBJ2-2; 8 nucleotides agree with TRBD1. This CDR3 region has 16 residues. V lost 2 bases, J lost 9 bases, and 12 bases stayed unmatched. The germline CDR1 and CDR2 sequences are SGDLS and YYNGEE. The CDR3: CASSVDPGRGHRELFF. The CDR3 DNA follows: TGTGCCAGCAGCGTGGACCCCGGCAGGGGGCATCGGGAGCTGTTTTTT.

The chain couples TRBV5-6 to TRBJ2-7; the match to TRBD2 covers 13 bases. The germline V gene encodes CDR1 SGHDT and CDR2 YYEEEE. This CDR3 contains 15 residues. V shed 4 bases, J shed 7 bases, and the junction held 8 bases outside the gene matches. The chain's CDR3 is CASSPPRLAGGEQYF. For the CDR3, the DNA is TGTGCCAGCAGCCCCCCACGACTAGCGGGGGGAGAGCAGTACTTC.

This chain uses TRBV10-3 with TRBJ2-3; possible D gene TRBD1, 5 bases. The V and J ends lost 3 bases and 4 bases respectively, with 11 bases between them. The CDR3 length is 14 residues. Germline V gives CDR1 ENHRY, CDR2 SYGVKD. This CDR3 reads CAISDQGNADTQYF. The CDR3 nucleotides read TGTGCCATCAGTGACCAGGGTAATGCAGATACGCAGTATTTT.

The V call is TRBV7-3, the J call TRBJ1-2; 10 nucleotides line up with TRBD1. This CDR3 is built from 14 residues. Germline trimming cut 3 bases from V and 8 bases from J; bases unmatched to any gene: 6. CDR1 and CDR2 from the germline V gene are SGHTA and FQGTGA. The DNA for the CDR3 is TGTGCCAGCAGCTTCACCGGGACAGGGGAAGGCTACACCTTC. This translates into CASSFTGTGEGYTF.

In its sample, this clone was seen a few times. The chain has TRBV5-1 and TRBJ1-6; D possibly corresponds to TRBD1 (6 bases). CDR1 and CDR2 from the germline V gene are SGHRS and YFSETQ. V was shortened by 0 bases and J by 9 bases, with 16 bases between the two germline ends. This CDR3 is built from 16 residues. The CDR3 protein is CASSLVGGRGGSPLHF. The CDR3 coding sequence is TGCGCCAGCAGCTTGGTCGGGGGCAGGGGAGGTTCACCCCTCCACTTT. Looking up the rest from reference TRBV5-1 and TRBJ1-6 gives the full variable domain: KAGVTQTPRYLIKTRGQQVTLSCSPISGHRSVSWYQQTPGQGLQFLFEYFSETQRNKGNFPGRFSGRQFSNSRSEMNVSTLELGDSALYLCASSLVGGRGGSPLHFGNGTRLTVT.

This clone was counted once. The chain recombines TRBV5-1 with TRBJ2-7, with TRBD2 matching over 8 bases. The CDR3 contains 14 residues. With V trimmed by 4 bases and J by 3 bases, 6 bases remained unmatched. Germline assignment: CDR1 SGHRS and CDR2 YFSETQ. CDR3 in amino acids: CASSAGTSVYEQYF. The CDR3 bases are TGCGCCAGCAGCGCCGGGACTAGTGTCTACGAGCAGTACTTC.

V is TRBV10-3 and J is TRBJ1-1; 10 bases fit TRBD1. V shed 2 bases, J shed 2 bases, and the junction held 5 bases outside the gene matches. The CDR3 is made up of 16 amino acids. Germline V lookup: CDR1 ENHRY, CDR2 SYGVKD. CDR3 sequence reads: CAISEGTGVDNTEAFF. CDR3 nucleotide sequence: TGTGCCATCAGTGAGGGGACAGGGGTTGATAACACTGAAGCTTTCTTT.

This clone turned up a few times. The rearrangement uses TRBV6-1 and TRBJ1-5, with 8 bases identical to TRBD1. This CDR3 is 18 amino acids long. After removal of 3 bases from V and 0 bases from J, the junction contained 10 bases not matched to a gene. Looked up from germline, CDR1 is MNHNS and CDR2 is SASEGT. The CDR3 reads CASSDSVTGAYSNQPQHF. CDR3 DNA sequence: TGTGCCAGCAGTGACAGTGTGACAGGGGCCTATAGCAATCAGCCCCAGCATTTT.

This chain uses TRBV19 with TRBJ1-3, with TRBD1 identical over 9 bases. The CDR3 is 14 amino acids. Germline-derived CDR1 and CDR2 are LNHDA and SQIVND (reference sequence). Germline trimming cut 7 bases from V and 4 bases from J; bases unmatched to any gene: 5. Here the CDR3 reads CASNPTGGGNTIYF. CDR3 coding DNA: TGTGCCAGTAACCCGACAGGGGGAGGAAACACCATATATTTT. Full variable domain (missing parts from reference TRBV19 and TRBJ1-3): DGGITQSPKYLFRKEGQNVTLSCEQNLNHDAMYWYRQDPGQGLRLIYYSQIVNDFQKGDIAEGYSVSREKKESFPLTVTSAQKNPTAFYLCASNPTGGGNTIYFGEGSWLTVV.